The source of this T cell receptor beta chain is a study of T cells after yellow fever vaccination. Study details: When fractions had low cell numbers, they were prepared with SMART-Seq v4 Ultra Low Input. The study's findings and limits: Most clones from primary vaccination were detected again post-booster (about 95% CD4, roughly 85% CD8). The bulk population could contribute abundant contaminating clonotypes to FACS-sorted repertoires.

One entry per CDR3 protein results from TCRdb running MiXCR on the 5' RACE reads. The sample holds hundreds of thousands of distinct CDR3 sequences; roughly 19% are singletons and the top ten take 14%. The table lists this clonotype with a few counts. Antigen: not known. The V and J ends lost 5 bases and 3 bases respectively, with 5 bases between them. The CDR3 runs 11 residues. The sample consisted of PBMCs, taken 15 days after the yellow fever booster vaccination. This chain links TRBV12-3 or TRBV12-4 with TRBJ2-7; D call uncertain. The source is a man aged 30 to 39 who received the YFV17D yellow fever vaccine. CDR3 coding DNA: TGTGCCAGCAGTGATGTCTACGAGCAGTACTTC. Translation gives CASSDVYEQYF.